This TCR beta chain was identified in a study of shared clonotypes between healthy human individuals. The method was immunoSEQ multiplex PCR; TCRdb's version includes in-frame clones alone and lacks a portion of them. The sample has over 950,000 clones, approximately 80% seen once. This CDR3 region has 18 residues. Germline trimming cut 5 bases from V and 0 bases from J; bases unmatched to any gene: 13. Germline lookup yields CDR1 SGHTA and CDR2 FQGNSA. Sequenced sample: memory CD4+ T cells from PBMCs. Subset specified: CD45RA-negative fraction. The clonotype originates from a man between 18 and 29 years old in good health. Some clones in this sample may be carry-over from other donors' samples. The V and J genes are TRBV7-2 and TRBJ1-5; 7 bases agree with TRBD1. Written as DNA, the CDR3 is TGTGCCAGCAGCCAGGGCAACAGGGGAGCTTATAGCAATCAGCCCCAGCATTTT. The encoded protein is CASSQGNRGAYSNQPQHF.